Below, one TCR beta chain is given with its context. No antigen is known for it. No much larger clonotype is one base removed from it; base qualities were not supplied. TCR cDNA was made using 5'RACE template switching, a step that added a universal primer site and unique molecular identifiers. Priming for cDNA synthesis came from both the TCR alpha and TCR beta constant segments. Libraries were amplified in two PCR steps, with sample barcodes and sequencing adapters added in the second step. Sequencing of the libraries was done on either Illumina HiSeq 2500 (2x100 bp) or NovaSeq (2x150 bp). In the paper's pipeline: Demultiplexing of reads and collapsing into UMI consensus sequences were performed with MIGEC, and V(D)J alignment was carried out with MiXCR. Clonotypes responding to the vaccine were identified with edgeR on replicate PBMC samples, with the criteria of FDR below 0.01 and a log2 fold change above 5 up to day 15. Each bulk clonotype was labeled CD4 or CD8 based on which sequenced repertoire, CD4 or CD8, contained the clonotype at higher abundance. TCRdb handled the public reads itself, with Q25 trimming in fastp and clone calling in MiXCR, and kept productive beta chains. Rows merge per CDR3 protein into single entries with the most common DNA and genes. The V and J calls shown here were made by TCRdb, not taken from the authors' results. This sample lists roughly 500,000 distinct CDR3 sequences; around 21% were detected once. The ten largest clones take up roughly an eighth of the sample.

The data derive from a study of T cells after yellow fever vaccination (dated by TCRdb to the late 2010s). About the study as a whole: The SMART-Seq v4 Ultra Low Input RNA kit was used to prepare libraries from fractions with low cell numbers. Two healthy male donors, one aged 18 to 29 and one aged 30 to 40 years, made up the cohort. Blood was collected at multiple timepoints before and after primary and secondary immunization, and bulk PBMC replicates and cell subsets were isolated. To follow T-cell clones before and after both primary and booster YFV17D yellow fever vaccination, bulk TCR alpha and beta repertoires underwent longitudinal sequencing. What the authors observed across the whole study: FACS-sorted repertoires could contain abundant contaminating clonotypes from the bulk population, so computational filtering was required. Compared with the primary T-cell response, the secondary T-cell response was weaker but faster, peaking on day 5 rather than day 15. Most clones expanded after primary vaccination were re-detected after the booster (almost 98% of CD4 and approximately 89% of CD8), suggesting broad memory maintenance. Because the study included only a couple of donors, the extent to which the findings can be generalized is limited. A small fraction of clonotypes showed up in both the CD4 and CD8 compartments, probably as a result of convergent recombination.

From a lookup of the germline V gene (reference sequence), CDR1 and CDR2 are LNHDA and SQIVND. The cysteine opens and the phenylalanine closes a CDR3 of 14 amino acids. The kept DNA is CDR3 alone, 42 bases in frame from the first base. Between the V and J ends, shortened by 7 bases and 3 bases respectively, the junction contains 12 bases. The sample's treatment or condition label, in plain terms: live attenuated yellow fever vaccine strain. At each blood-draw timepoint, two biological replicates of bulk PBMCs were obtained. A standard Ficoll-Paque protocol was used to isolate PBMCs from peripheral blood. RNA was extracted with TriZol from bulk PBMCs, CD4 and CD8 fractions, and dextramer-positive and dextramer-negative fractions.

Recombination connected TRBV19 to TRBJ2-2; the D region possibly corresponds to TRBD1 (5 bases align). The TCR sequence derives from a man younger than 40 who received the YFV17D yellow fever vaccine. The sample in question was PBMCs, obtained 15 days after the yellow fever booster vaccination. The CDR3 in this case is CASTDDRYTGELFF. The sequenced DNA is TGTGCCAGTACCGATGACAGATACACCGGGGAGCTGTTTTTT.